This T cell receptor beta chain derives from a study of cytomegalovirus exposure and HLA in healthy donors. The wider study: HLA-typed donors were the source of around 87 million unique TCRs, which an early data release held.

Primers for the PCR totalled 60 Vbeta and 13 Jbeta. Data came from immunoSEQ multiplex PCR; TCRdb stores just in-frame clones and leaves some out. Of about 130,000 clones in the sample, 70% to 85% are singletons; the top ten hold approximately 2.5%. The donors, nominally healthy at sampling, likely had unrecorded immune exposures. Notes on the study in general: A few chains tied to CMV proved CMV antigen-specific in vitro. In a later analysis, HLA-associated beta chains showed higher expansion and lower generation probabilities than comparable chains.

Trimming stripped 1 base from V and 5 bases from J, with 11 bases between. The CDR3 extends over 14 amino acids. CDR1 and CDR2 from the germline V gene are KGHSH and LQKENI. This clone appeared once. Antigen: not known. The sequenced sample was PBMCs. This rearrangement joins TRBV18 to TRBJ1-1, with a possible D match to TRBD1 (5 bases). This TCR came from a man aged 45-60 years in good health and CMV-seronegative. Here the CDR3 DNA reads TGTGCCAGCTCACCACGCAGGGATTGGACTGAAGCTTTCTTT. Translated, it gives CASSPRRDWTEAFF.